The entry below gives a single T cell receptor beta chain sequence along with its context. Its antigen remains unidentified. Base qualities are not provided; no much larger clone lies one nucleotide away. TCRbeta CDR3 regions were amplified from genomic DNA by means of the immunoSEQ Assay, a bias-controlled multiplex PCR. As for how the authors treated the data: Nucleated cell counts per sample were estimated from amplification of reference gene primers within the assay. Sequence reads were collapsed and filtered to measure the absolute abundance of every unique TCRbeta CDR3 rearrangement. For each sample, productive Simpson clonality was calculated as the square root of Simpson's diversity index over productive rearrangements. In its TCRdb copy, this immuneACCESS table keeps in-frame sequences only and misses some clones. Where compared with another copy, unresolved V genes explain less than half of these, and the others have no known cause. The V and J calls and clone size come from that table; D and trimming were worked out from the DNA. Recorded for this sample are over 150,000 clones; 70% to 85% of them occurred a single time. The ten largest clones capture 0.63% of the sample.

One collaborating source in Seattle enrolled patients during active infection and followed them longitudinally through the course of disease. Each collaborating institution followed its own protocols to collect whole blood in K2EDTA tubes. For TCRbeta analysis, collaborators shipped samples as frozen whole blood, isolated PBMCs, or DNA extracted from either of those sample types. The sample is drawn from a study of blood T cell repertoires in COVID-19 (dated by TCRdb to the early 2020s). About the study as a whole: Samples from collaborators originated in the United States, Italy and Spain and spanned both the acute and convalescent phases of COVID-19. Samples were obtained from the ongoing ImmuneRACE study (first 160 participants) and from approximately 1,200 subjects provided by 6 global collaborators. The repertoires were released in a freely available public database intended as a resource for research on the immune response to SARS-CoV-2. The prospective study material was composed of cDNA or gDNA derived from T cells, B-cell-depleted T cells, or PBMCs. A de-identified subject ID, COVID-19 status, age in years and sex were almost always included in the sample metadata. Subjects who had been exposed to COVID-19, were actively infected with it, or had recovered from it provided the deeply sampled blood TCRbeta repertoires that made up the dataset. Where HLA class I and class II types were available, the types were taken from metadata supplied by the sample provider, not from assay-based typing.

Study-wide findings and limitations: The amount of clinical and demographic metadata varied by source and participant and was provided uncurated.

Clipping removes 1 base from V and 5 bases from J, with 15 as the unmatched junction base count. From its cysteine to its phenylalanine, the CDR3 spans 19 amino acids. Only the CDR3 DNA is retained, 57 bases long and in frame from the first base. CDR1 SGHKS and CDR2 YYEKEE are derived from the germline V gene (reference sequence). The clonotype comes from a man between 60 and 70 years old with COVID-19, enrolled during active disease. This chain joins TRBV5-5 to TRBJ2-2, with 9 bases in between that match TRBD2. The sample comprised peripheral blood. The DNA is as follows: TGTGCCAGCAGCTTGAGGATAGCGGGAGCCTTGGGGTATACCGGGGAGCTGTTTTTT. Translated, it gives CASSLRIAGALGYTGELFF.